This T cell receptor (beta chain) was obtained from a study of cytomegalovirus exposure and HLA in healthy donors (dated by TCRdb to the late 2010s). In the study overall: An earlier analysis of approximately 640 of the donors reported 250 to 350 Gb of sequence data and some 120 million unique TCR beta sequences from 150 million to 200 million T cells. Of the 398 genotyped donors, less than 85% were placed in the genetic ancestry cluster associated with self-reported Caucasian donors. A few DR-DQ haplotypes were treated as single units for association and clustering because of strong linkage in the cohort. Rather than drawing on any new phenotypic data, the later analysis identified candidate immune exposures from TCR beta sequences and the way those sequences occurred across donors. An earlier analysis of approximately 580 of the donors used high-throughput TCR beta sequencing to judge whether each TCR beta V gene segment behaved as functional or pseudogenic. In a later genetic analysis, genome-wide SNP genotypes for about 65% of the roughly 670 donors were used, and that subset was treated as a discovery cohort. High-throughput TCR immunosequencing, statistical association of individual TCRs with disease status, and machine learning were combined to predict cytomegalovirus infection status. The study was designed to test whether signatures of past pathogen exposure could be identified by cataloging public T cell receptors. To study patterns of TCR occurrence, a later analysis re-analyzed previously published TCR beta repertoires from under 750 donors and added high-resolution HLA genotyping. On average, roughly 240,000 unique TCR beta nucleotide sequences were sequenced per donor among some 430 genotyped donors of the cohort, with roughly 18% of those sequences being non-productive. HLA typing included class I and class II loci at four-digit resolution. Donor age, sex, ethnicity and CMV serostatus were compiled alongside the repertoire data. An early release covering roughly 580 HLA-typed donors comprised about 300 gigabases of sequencing data and roughly 86 million unique TCR sequences. The T cell repertoires of about 700 subjects were profiled by immunosequencing and related to cytomegalovirus serostatus. Typing coverage differed by locus: A, B, C, DRB1 and DQB1 were typed in about 629-630 donors, DQA1 in roughly 510, DPA1 in over 600, and DPB1 in just under 490. Besides the first cohort of 666 subjects, a separate validation cohort made up of 95 to 150 different subjects was used. Every discovery cohort repertoire had been produced on one sequencing platform.

The library was produced with the immunoSEQ multiplex PCR assay. The multiplex PCR relied on a mix of 60 forward primers for TCR Vbeta segments and 13 reverse primers for TCR Jbeta segments. Amplification of the CDR3 region of rearranged TCR beta genes was performed with a multiplex PCR assay on genomic DNA. Amplified TCR beta libraries were sequenced as 87-base-pair reads on the Illumina HiSeq System. The paper's data handling went like this. Across the 500 to 700 repertoires, a later analysis counted 78 million or so unique TCR beta chains, roughly 11 million of which were shared by at least two donors. Raw reads were error-corrected and collapsed into unique sequences with a nearest-neighbor algorithm that merged closely related sequences to remove PCR and sequencing errors. CDR3 sequences were aligned to IMGT reference sequences to assign V, D and J gene segments. For a sequence to be retained, a match of at least six nucleotides was required to both a V gene segment and a J gene segment. Rearrangements were called productive when the CDR3 lacked stop codons and stayed in frame with V and J; all others were non-productive. CDR3 was defined according to IMGT convention as the region running from the second conserved V-encoded cysteine to the conserved J-encoded phenylalanine. The earlier analysis of 587 of the donors excluded any sequence lacking an unambiguous match to a single V gene segment. An earlier analysis of a few hundred of the donors called V segments functional above 56.7% productive rearrangements and segregating when the between-donor standard deviation exceeded 5%. A statistical classification framework was developed to diagnose cytomegalovirus status using the catalog of TCR beta chain sequences. A later analysis assigned V and J genes by comparing TCR nucleotide sequences with IMGT/GENE-DB human TR gene sequences. In a later analysis, CDR3 sequences and most-parsimonious VDJ recombination scenarios were assigned using the TCRdist pipeline. In a later analysis, every TCR beta chain was defined by the combination of its CDR3 amino acid sequence and its V-gene family, and reads without a unique V-gene family were dropped. In a later analysis, some 600 highly shared, low-generation-probability nucleotide sequences were removed to address suspected cross-contamination and a sequencing artifact. A later analysis calculated a clonal expansion index for each public chain from normalized within-repertoire ranks of inferred template counts. In a later analysis, generation probabilities were computed using a VDJ recombination model fitted to out-of-frame rearrangements, and the results were checked against IGoR. A later analysis scored TCR-TCR, TCR-HLA and TCR-CMV co-occurrence with hypergeometric tests, applying a repertoire-size bias correction to TCR pairs. False discovery rates were estimated in a later analysis by permuting HLA or CMV assignments 20 times. In a later analysis, co-occurring TCRs were grouped using DBSCAN, and TCRdist sequence similarity was added for clustering within HLA-allele-positive subsets. Repertoires with fewer than 30,000 or more than 120,000 public chains, plus five repertoires with anomalous nucleotide sharing, were excluded from co-occurrence clustering. In its TCRdb copy, this immuneACCESS table keeps in-frame sequences only and misses some clones. Where compared with another copy, unresolved V genes explain less than half of these, and the others have no known cause. V, J and clone size were drawn from that table, and D and trimming were deduced from the DNA. The sample records about 120,000 clones, around 82% of which are singletons. 0.95% to 1.5% of the sample goes to the ten largest clones.

The cohort comprised more than 550 healthy bone marrow donors. All cohort members were sampled while nominally healthy, although unrecorded immune exposures were likely present. The donor tested CMV seronegative and was one of the 352 seronegative cohort members. A peripheral blood sample was collected from each donor, and TCR beta sequencing was performed on peripheral blood mononuclear cells. The Qiagen DNeasy Blood Extraction Kit was used to extract genomic DNA from the blood cell samples. Beyond this particular receptor, the publication reports: A further reported finding was that TCR beta sequences accurately predicted the HLA-A and HLA-B alleles for most subjects in the first cohort. A cluster of highly shared sequence variants was judged likely to represent a technical artifact of the sequencing pipeline. Three of the identified cytomegalovirus-associated TCR beta chains were confirmed in vitro to be specific for cytomegalovirus antigens. A total of 150 or so TCR beta chains were listed by the study as associated with cytomegalovirus. Because some donors lacked HLA typing at each locus, the association tests relied only on the typed subset. Some IMGT-functional V segments, including TRBV6-2 and TRBV6-3, could not be distinguished by the 87-base-pair reads and were therefore excluded. An association between a missense DCLRE1C variant and V-gene and J-gene trimming of TCR beta chains was found in a later genetic analysis and replicated in an independent cohort. Because counts were too low, approximately 18 rarely observed V segments, including chromosome 9 orphons, were excluded from the earlier analysis of 587 of the donors. Compared with equally common non-associated chains, HLA-associated TCR beta chains in a later analysis were more clonally expanded and had lower generation probabilities. According to a later genetic analysis, donors in an Asian-associated ancestry cluster had fewer N-insertions in productive TCRs than the approximately 700-donor mean. Strong co-occurrence of HLA alleles, especially DR and DQ, made assigning TCR associations to individual alleles difficult. Linkage disequilibrium might explain the correlated functional status among segregating V segments, but an unknown experimental factor could not be excluded. Immune exposure information for the cohort was limited to CMV serostatus. The authors suggested that the approach could potentially be generalized to other disease states and immunological phenotypes. Broadly in line with IMGT annotations, most TCR beta V segments showed up in productive rearrangements about 87% or about 30% of the time in an earlier analysis of about 500 of the donors. Roughly uniform sequencing depth across donors was assumed in presence/absence analyses, although this assumption may not hold. Most TCR sequences were observed very rarely across donors, whereas some public TCRs were present in many individuals. In a later analysis, TCR association rates were found to vary across HLA loci, with the most associated TCRs seen for DRB1 alleles and the fewest for HLA-C alleles. Specific HLA alleles were associated with 16,951 TCR beta sequences at a false discovery rate of 0.05 in a later analysis. This cohort had only TCR beta chains sequenced, and the lack of alpha or paired-chain data limited which features could be detected. In a later analysis, most CMV-associated TCR beta chains were found to appear HLA-restricted, with HLA associations seemingly driven largely by CMV exposure. In a later analysis, several top co-occurrence clusters were reported to appear linked to parvovirus B19, influenza, CMV and Epstein-Barr virus. The classifier was reported to diagnose cytomegalovirus status with high specificity and sensitivity in both the original cohort and the validation cohort.

The CDR3 spans 17 residues, from the cysteine through the phenylalanine. Of all the DNA, just the CDR3 is kept, 51 bases in frame from base 1. Taken from the germline V gene, the CDR1 and CDR2 loops are SGHAT and FQNNGV. V is pared back by 2 bases and J by 0 bases, with 14 bases lying between the germline termini. The sample holds one count of this clone. Its antigen is still unknown. Per-nucleotide qualities are absent, and no much larger clonotype sits a single base away. This receptor chain uses TRBV11-2 and TRBJ2-1, with a tentative D gene TRBD2 over 5 matching bases. Sequenced material: PBMCs. The receptor comes from a female donor in good health and CMV-seronegative. The DNA sequence follows: TGTGCCAGCAGCTTAATGAGCGGTAGCCGCTCCTACAATGAGCAGTTCTTC. This is translated as CASSLMSGSRSYNEQFF.